The 18 T cell receptor beta chains in this list originate from one sample, sequenced in a study of cytomegalovirus exposure and HLA in healthy donors. This PCR relied on a set of 60 Vbeta primers and 13 Jbeta primers. Sequencing used immunoSEQ multiplex PCR; TCRdb keeps in-frame clones, though not all of them. This repertoire shows 180,000 or so clones, 77% found once; its top ten account for more than 3.5%. The source material was PBMCs. The receptors here all came from a woman aged 55-69 years in good health and CMV-seropositive.

CDR3 residues: CASSETGVGNTIYF. The DNA for the CDR3 is TGTGCCAGCAGCGAGACAGGGGTTGGAAACACCATATATTTT. This chain uses TRBV2 with TRBJ1-3, with 8 bases lining up with TRBD1. The J segment lost 3 bases and the V segment lost 6 bases, leaving 4 bases of the junction unmatched. The CDR3 totals 14 residues. Germline assignment: CDR1 SNHLY and CDR2 FYNNEI.

The V gene is TRBV9, the J gene TRBJ2-2, with unresolved D. V was clipped by 1 base and J by 4 bases, with 8 bases between them. This CDR3 is built from 14 residues. Germline V gives CDR1 SGDLS, CDR2 YYNGEE. The CDR3 DNA follows: TGTGCCAGCAGCGTATGGTCCAGCACCGGGGAGCTGTTTTTT. It is translated as CASSVWSSTGELFF.

This clone was observed a few times. The chain recombines TRBV28 with TRBJ1-4, with 9 bases identical to TRBD1. Germline V gene sequence: CDR1 MDHEN, CDR2 SYDVKM. CDR3 length: 15 amino acids. V lost 5 bases, J lost 8 bases, and 9 bases stayed unmatched. The CDR3 region has the DNA TGTGCCAGCAGTCCCCGGGACAGGGTGAAAGAAAAACTGTTTTTT. Translated: CASSPRDRVKEKLFF. The variable domain in full, completed from reference TRBV28 and TRBJ1-4, reads DVKVTQSSRYLVKRTGEKVFLECVQDMDHENMFWYRQDPGLGLRLIYFSYDVKMKEKGDIPEGYSVSREKKERFSLILESASTNQTSMYLCASSPRDRVKEKLFFGSGTQLSVL.

The V call is TRBV4-2, the J call TRBJ2-1, with 9 positions matching TRBD2. Trimming took 0 bases from V and 7 from J; bases not matched to a gene: 10. The CDR3 sequence is 17 residues long. CDR1 LGHNA and CDR2 YNFKEQ come from the germline V gene. CDR3 sequence: CASSQDGASGEVNEQFF. CDR3 in DNA: TGTGCCAGCAGCCAAGACGGGGCTAGCGGGGAAGTTAATGAGCAGTTCTTC.

The chain links TRBV6-5 to TRBJ1-5; TRBD1 is a possible D gene (5 bases). V was cut by 7 bases and J by 6 bases, with 19 bases left in between. Germline assignment: CDR1 MNHEY and CDR2 SVGAGI. This CDR3 is 15 amino acids long. DNA for the CDR3: TGTGCCAGCACCCCCTCGGGGGGTTCGGGTCAGCCCCAGCATTTT. Protein product: CASTPSGGSGQPQHF.

V gene TRBV9 combines with J gene TRBJ2-7; TRBD1 is a possible D gene (6 bases). From germline, CDR1 is SGDLS and CDR2 YYNGEE. CDR3 length equals 12 residues. Trimming took off 4 bases at V and 5 bases at J, with 10 bases between the two ends. CDR3 in amino acids: CASSLTGNEQYF. The CDR3 region has the DNA TGTGCCAGCAGCCTGACAGGCAACGAGCAGTACTTC.

The chain carries TRBV21-1 and TRBJ2-1; the D call TRBD2 from the table was never checked on the DNA. TRBV21-1 is a pseudogene locus. CDR3 size: 19 residues. The DNA for the CDR3 is TGTGCCAGCAGCCCAGGGACTAGCGGGATTCCCCACCCCTACAATGAGCAGTTCTTC. Amino acid sequence: CASSPGTSGIPHPYNEQFF.

The rearrangement uses TRBV10-1 and TRBJ2-3; the match to TRBD2 covers 13 bases. Germline loops: CDR1 WNHNN, CDR2 SYGVQD (reference sequence). The CDR3 runs 16 residues. V lost 6 bases to trimming and J lost 4 bases; unmatched junction nucleotides: 7. The CDR3: CASRMGLAGSSDTQYF. The CDR3 nucleotides read TGCGCCAGCAGGATGGGACTAGCGGGGTCATCAGATACGCAGTATTTT.

This rearrangement joins TRBV7-2 to TRBJ1-2; D may be TRBD1 (6 bases). Per germline, CDR1 SGHTA and CDR2 FQGNSA. The CDR3 spans 13 residues. The germline V and J ends were trimmed by 1 base and 5 bases, with 8 bases remaining between them. DNA for the CDR3: TGTGCCAGCAGCTTAGACAGGGCGTATGGCTACACCTTC. Residues: CASSLDRAYGYTF.

This clone was picked up a small number of times. This chain connects TRBV5-1 to TRBJ2-5, with 7 bases lining up with TRBD2. Germline V gene data show CDR1 as SGHRS and CDR2 as YFSETQ. The junction had 10 bases not matched to a gene; V was cut back by 0 bases and J by 2 bases. The CDR3 runs to 17 residues. This chain's CDR3 is CASSLAEDAGVQETQYF. The DNA of the CDR3 is TGCGCCAGCAGCTTGGCCGAGGACGCGGGGGTGCAAGAGACCCAGTACTTC.

J is TRBJ1-1 and V is TRBV6-5; weak D call: TRBD1 (6 bases). Trimming shortened V by 2 bases and J by 6 bases, and 13 bases separated the two germline ends. The CDR3 spans 14 residues. In germline, CDR1 is MNHEY, CDR2 SVGAGI. The CDR3, as DNA: TGTGCCAGCAGTTACCGGGACAATCACCCTGAAGCTTTCTTT. It translates to CASSYRDNHPEAFF.

The chain is built from TRBV5-1 and TRBJ2-1; 14 bases align to TRBD2. Trimming took 4 bases from V and 6 from J; bases not matched to a gene: 6. Germline assignment: CDR1 SGHRS and CDR2 YFSETQ. CDR3 length: 16 amino acids. Here the CDR3 reads CASSPGLAGVGNEQFF. DNA for the CDR3: TGCGCCAGCAGCCCGGGACTAGCGGGAGTGGGCAATGAGCAGTTCTTC.

This rearrangement joins TRBV11-3 to TRBJ2-5, with 11 bases that match TRBD2. The germline gives CDR1 SGHNT, CDR2 YENEEA. There are 14 residues in the CDR3. The V segment lost 5 bases and the J segment 3 bases; nucleotides outside the gene matches: 2. This CDR3 is CASSLAGGKETQYF. The CDR3 nucleotides read TGTGCCAGCAGCCTAGCGGGGGGAAAAGAGACCCAGTACTTC.

The chain couples TRBV9 to TRBJ1-3, with 10 bases lining up with TRBD1. V was clipped by 1 base and J by 4 bases; unmatched bases: 8. This CDR3 has 17 amino acids. CDR1 is SGDLS, CDR2 YYNGEE, per germline. The DNA of the CDR3 is TGTGCCAGCAGCGTAAGGGGGACAGGGGTATCGGGAAACACCATATATTTT. Its protein product is CASSVRGTGVSGNTIYF.

This chain connects TRBV5-1 to TRBJ2-3; weak D call: TRBD1 (5 bases). The CDR3 extends over 18 amino acids. With 2 bases removed from V and 2 bases from J, the gap between germline ends came to 21 bases. CDR1 and CDR2 from the germline V gene are SGHRS and YFSETQ. CDR3 DNA sequence: TGCGCCAGCAGCTTTCTTGGCAGGGAAGACCCTATCACAGATACGCAGTATTTT. Encoded protein: CASSFLGREDPITDTQYF.

V is TRBV7-2 and J is TRBJ2-5; TRBD1 is a possible D gene (5 bases). Germline-derived CDR1 and CDR2 are SGHTA and FQGNSA. Trimming cost V 5 bases and J 2 bases, with 12 bases left between them. The CDR3 is 14 residues long. DNA of the CDR3: TGTGCCAGCAGCAAACGGACACAACAAGAGACCCAGTACTTC. Residues: CASSKRTQQETQYF.

The table lists this clone with a few counts. J is TRBJ2-5 and V is TRBV5-1; D is uncertain. Germline values: CDR1 SGHRS, CDR2 YFSETQ. The ends were cut back, 0 bases at V and 5 bases at J, with 11 bases in the middle. The CDR3 extends over 14 amino acids. The CDR3 is CASSLVTVEETQYF. The DNA for the CDR3 is TGCGCCAGCAGCTTGGTTACAGTAGAGGAGACCCAGTACTTC.

Written as DNA, the CDR3 is TGTGCCAGCACGACTGCCACAGATACGCAGTATTTT. Translated, it gives CASTTATDTQYF. The chain carries TRBV9 and TRBJ2-3; D unresolved. Trimming took 6 bases from V and 2 from J, leaving 7 bases between them. The V gene's germline CDR1 is SGDLS and CDR2 YYNGEE. The CDR3 spans 12 residues.